This TCR beta chain was captured in a study of blood T cell repertoires in COVID-19. Across the whole study: Acute and convalescent COVID-19 specimens originated in the United States, Italy and Spain. From T cells, B-cell-depleted T cells, or PBMCs came the material, which was cDNA or gDNA.

Germline lookup yields CDR1 LNHDA and CDR2 SQIVND (reference sequence). CDR3 size: 15 residues. J gave up 4 bases and V 5 bases, and 8 bases lay outside the gene matches. How the authors handled the data: How many nucleated cells were present was estimated from reference gene primer amplification. Measured with immunoSEQ multiplex PCR; TCRdb has only the in-frame clones, and not every one. The DNA gave D and trimming, while V, J and clone size come from that table. This repertoire shows about 150,000 clones, around 84% found once; its top ten account for under 2%. Sequencing input: peripheral blood. The receptor comes from a man older than 75 with acute or convalescent COVID-19. The rearrangement joins TRBV19 to TRBJ2-7; 10 bases match TRBD1. DNA of the CDR3: TGTGCCAGTAGTCCCTCGGACAGGGGGGCGTACGAGCAGTACTTC. Translated, it gives CASSPSDRGAYEQYF.